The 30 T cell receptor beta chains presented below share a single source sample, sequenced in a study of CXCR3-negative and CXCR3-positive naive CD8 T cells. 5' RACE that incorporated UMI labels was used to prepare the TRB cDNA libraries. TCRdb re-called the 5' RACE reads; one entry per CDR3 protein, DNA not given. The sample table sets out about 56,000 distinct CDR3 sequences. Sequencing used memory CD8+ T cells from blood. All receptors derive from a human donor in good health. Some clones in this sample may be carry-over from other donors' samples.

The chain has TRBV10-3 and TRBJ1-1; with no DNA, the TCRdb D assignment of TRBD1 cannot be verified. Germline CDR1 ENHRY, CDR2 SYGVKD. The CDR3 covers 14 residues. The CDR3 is CAISETGGNTEAFF.

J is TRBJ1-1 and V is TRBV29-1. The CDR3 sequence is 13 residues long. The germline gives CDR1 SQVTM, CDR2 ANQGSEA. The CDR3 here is CSATARGGAEAFF.

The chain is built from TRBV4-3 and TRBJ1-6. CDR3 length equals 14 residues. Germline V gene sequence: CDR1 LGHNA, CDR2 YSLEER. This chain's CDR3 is CASSPKTHNSPLHF.

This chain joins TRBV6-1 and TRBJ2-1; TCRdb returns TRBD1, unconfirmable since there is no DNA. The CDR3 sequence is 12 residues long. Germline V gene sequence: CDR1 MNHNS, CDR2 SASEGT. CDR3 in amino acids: CASSERPHEQFF.

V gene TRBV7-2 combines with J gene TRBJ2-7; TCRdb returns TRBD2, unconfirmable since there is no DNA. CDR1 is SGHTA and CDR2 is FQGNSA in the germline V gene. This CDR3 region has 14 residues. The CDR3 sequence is CASSLEVGAYEQYF.

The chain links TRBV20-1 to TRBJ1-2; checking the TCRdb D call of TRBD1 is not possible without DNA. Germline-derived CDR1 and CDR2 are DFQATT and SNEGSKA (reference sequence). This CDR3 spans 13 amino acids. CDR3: CSARETGSYGYTF.

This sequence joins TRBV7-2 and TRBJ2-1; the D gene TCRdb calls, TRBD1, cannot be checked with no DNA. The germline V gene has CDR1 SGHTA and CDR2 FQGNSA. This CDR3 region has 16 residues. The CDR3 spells CASSLAVGGVYNEQFF.

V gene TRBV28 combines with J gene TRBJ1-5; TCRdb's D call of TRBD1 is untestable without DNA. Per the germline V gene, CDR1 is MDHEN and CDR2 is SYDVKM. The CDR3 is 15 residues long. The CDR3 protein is CASSIRTGGNQPQHF.

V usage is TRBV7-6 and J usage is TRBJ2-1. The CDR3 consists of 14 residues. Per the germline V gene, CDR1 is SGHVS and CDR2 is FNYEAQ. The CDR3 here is CASSLGVSRNEQFF.

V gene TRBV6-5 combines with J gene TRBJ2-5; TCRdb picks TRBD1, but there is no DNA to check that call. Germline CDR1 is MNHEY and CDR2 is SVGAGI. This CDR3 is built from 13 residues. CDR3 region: CASRSRQEETQYF.

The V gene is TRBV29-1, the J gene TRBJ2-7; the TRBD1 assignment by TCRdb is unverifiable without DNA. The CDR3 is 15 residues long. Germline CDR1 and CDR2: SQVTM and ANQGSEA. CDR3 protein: CSVAYDRIGRYEQYF.

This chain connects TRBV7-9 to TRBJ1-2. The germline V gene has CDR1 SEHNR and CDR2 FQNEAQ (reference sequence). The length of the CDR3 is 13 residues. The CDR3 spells CASSLAGLYGYTF.

The CDR3 loop is CASSASESIYPLDTQYF. V gene TRBV9 combines with J gene TRBJ2-3; TCRdb indicates TRBD2, and absent DNA this call remains unverified. CDR3 length: 17 residues. Germline V CDR1 and CDR2: SGDLS, YYNGEE.

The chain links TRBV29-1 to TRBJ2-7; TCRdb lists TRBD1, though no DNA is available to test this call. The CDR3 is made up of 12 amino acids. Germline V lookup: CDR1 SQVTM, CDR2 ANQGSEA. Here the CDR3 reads CSVEQVGDEQYF.

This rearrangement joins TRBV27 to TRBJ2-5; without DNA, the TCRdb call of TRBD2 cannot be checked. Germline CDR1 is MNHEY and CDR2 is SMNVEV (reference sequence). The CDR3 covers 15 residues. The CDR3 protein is CASSPRSRAQETQYF.

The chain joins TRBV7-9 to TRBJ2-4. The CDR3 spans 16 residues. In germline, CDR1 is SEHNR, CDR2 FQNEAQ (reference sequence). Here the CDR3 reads CASSPVPELAKNIQYF.

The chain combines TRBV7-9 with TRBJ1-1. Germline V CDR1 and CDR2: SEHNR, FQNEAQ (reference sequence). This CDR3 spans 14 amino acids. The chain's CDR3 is CASSLGQPNTEAFF. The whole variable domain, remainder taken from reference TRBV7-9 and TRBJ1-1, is DTGVSQNPRHKITKRGQNVTFRCDPISEHNRLYWYRQTLGQGPEFLTYFQNEAQLEKSRLLSDRFSAERPKGSFSTLEIQRTEQGDSAMYLCASSLGQPNTEAFFGQGTRLTVV.

CDR3: CASSLLLAGELTDTQYF. V and J are TRBV11-2 and TRBJ2-3; TCRdb names TRBD2, which stays unverified in the absence of DNA. In germline, CDR1 is SGHAT, CDR2 FQNNGV. This CDR3 has 17 residues.

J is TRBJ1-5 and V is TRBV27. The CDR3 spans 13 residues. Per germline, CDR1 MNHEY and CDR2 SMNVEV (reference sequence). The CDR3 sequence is CASSLSPDQPQHF.

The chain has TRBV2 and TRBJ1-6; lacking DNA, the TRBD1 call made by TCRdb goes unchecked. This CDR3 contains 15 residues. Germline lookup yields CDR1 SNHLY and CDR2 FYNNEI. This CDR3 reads CASSGPGQAGSPLHF.

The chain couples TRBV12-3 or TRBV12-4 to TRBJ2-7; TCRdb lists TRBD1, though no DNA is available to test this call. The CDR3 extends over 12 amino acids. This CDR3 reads CASSEGSYEQYF.

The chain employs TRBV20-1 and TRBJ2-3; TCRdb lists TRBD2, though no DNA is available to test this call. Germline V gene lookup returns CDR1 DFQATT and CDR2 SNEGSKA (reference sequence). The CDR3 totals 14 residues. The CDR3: CSAPPLANTDTQYF.

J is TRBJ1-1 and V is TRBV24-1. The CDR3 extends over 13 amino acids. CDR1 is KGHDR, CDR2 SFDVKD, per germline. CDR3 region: CATSDLQSTEAFF.

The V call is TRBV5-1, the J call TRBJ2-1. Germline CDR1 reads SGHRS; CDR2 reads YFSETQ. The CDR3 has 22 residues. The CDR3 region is CASSLFRLAGYKDPTGDNEQFF.

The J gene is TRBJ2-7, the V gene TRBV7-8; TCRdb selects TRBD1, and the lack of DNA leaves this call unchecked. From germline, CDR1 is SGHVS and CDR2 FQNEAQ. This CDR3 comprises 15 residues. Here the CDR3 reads CASSSGTANPHEQYF.

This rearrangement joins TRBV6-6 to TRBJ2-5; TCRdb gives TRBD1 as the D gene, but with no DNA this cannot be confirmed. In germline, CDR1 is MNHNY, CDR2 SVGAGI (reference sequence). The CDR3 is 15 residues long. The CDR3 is CASSLLGQGAETQYF.

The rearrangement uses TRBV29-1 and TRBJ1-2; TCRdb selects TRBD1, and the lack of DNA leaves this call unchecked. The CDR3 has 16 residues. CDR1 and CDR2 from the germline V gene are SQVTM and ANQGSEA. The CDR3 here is CSVLHHRDTRNYGYTF.

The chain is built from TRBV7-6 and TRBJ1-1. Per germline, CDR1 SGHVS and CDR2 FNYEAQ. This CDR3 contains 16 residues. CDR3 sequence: CASSPTTGSANTEAFF.

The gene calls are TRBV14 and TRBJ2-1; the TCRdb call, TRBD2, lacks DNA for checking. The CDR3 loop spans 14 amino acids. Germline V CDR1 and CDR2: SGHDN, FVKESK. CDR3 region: CASSQDLAGSEQFF.

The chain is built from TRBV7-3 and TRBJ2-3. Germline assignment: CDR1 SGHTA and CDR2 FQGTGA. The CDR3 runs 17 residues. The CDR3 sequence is CASSPNPDGTSTDTQYF.